This T cell receptor (beta chain) came from a study of T-cell memory formation after mild COVID-19. Study-wide findings and caveats: The main location of contracting CD4+ clones was CM and EM, and that of contracting CD8+ clones was EMRA.

Germline CDR1 reads LGHNA; CDR2 reads YSLEER. The ends lost 4 bases at V and 6 bases at J; junction bases unmatched: 11. The CDR3 runs to 15 residues. TCRalpha and TCRbeta libraries used 5'RACE with constant-segment primers and UMIs. TCRdb processed the 5' RACE reads anew with MiXCR; each CDR3 protein has one entry. The sample holds 100,000 to 150,000 distinct CDR3 sequences, more than 15% seen once. This clonotype has just a few counts. Its antigen is currently unknown. Sequencing used PBMCs or a T cell subset sorted from them (not recorded which). This chain links TRBV4-3 with TRBJ2-7; 8 bases map to TRBD1. The clonotype originates from a man aged 18 to 35 who had mild COVID-19 (a few samples of this study predate the infection). Cell type and time point are not known. CDR3 protein: CASSRATGVSGEQYF. CDR3 sequence (DNA): TGCGCCAGCAGCCGAGCGACAGGGGTATCCGGCGAGCAGTACTTC.